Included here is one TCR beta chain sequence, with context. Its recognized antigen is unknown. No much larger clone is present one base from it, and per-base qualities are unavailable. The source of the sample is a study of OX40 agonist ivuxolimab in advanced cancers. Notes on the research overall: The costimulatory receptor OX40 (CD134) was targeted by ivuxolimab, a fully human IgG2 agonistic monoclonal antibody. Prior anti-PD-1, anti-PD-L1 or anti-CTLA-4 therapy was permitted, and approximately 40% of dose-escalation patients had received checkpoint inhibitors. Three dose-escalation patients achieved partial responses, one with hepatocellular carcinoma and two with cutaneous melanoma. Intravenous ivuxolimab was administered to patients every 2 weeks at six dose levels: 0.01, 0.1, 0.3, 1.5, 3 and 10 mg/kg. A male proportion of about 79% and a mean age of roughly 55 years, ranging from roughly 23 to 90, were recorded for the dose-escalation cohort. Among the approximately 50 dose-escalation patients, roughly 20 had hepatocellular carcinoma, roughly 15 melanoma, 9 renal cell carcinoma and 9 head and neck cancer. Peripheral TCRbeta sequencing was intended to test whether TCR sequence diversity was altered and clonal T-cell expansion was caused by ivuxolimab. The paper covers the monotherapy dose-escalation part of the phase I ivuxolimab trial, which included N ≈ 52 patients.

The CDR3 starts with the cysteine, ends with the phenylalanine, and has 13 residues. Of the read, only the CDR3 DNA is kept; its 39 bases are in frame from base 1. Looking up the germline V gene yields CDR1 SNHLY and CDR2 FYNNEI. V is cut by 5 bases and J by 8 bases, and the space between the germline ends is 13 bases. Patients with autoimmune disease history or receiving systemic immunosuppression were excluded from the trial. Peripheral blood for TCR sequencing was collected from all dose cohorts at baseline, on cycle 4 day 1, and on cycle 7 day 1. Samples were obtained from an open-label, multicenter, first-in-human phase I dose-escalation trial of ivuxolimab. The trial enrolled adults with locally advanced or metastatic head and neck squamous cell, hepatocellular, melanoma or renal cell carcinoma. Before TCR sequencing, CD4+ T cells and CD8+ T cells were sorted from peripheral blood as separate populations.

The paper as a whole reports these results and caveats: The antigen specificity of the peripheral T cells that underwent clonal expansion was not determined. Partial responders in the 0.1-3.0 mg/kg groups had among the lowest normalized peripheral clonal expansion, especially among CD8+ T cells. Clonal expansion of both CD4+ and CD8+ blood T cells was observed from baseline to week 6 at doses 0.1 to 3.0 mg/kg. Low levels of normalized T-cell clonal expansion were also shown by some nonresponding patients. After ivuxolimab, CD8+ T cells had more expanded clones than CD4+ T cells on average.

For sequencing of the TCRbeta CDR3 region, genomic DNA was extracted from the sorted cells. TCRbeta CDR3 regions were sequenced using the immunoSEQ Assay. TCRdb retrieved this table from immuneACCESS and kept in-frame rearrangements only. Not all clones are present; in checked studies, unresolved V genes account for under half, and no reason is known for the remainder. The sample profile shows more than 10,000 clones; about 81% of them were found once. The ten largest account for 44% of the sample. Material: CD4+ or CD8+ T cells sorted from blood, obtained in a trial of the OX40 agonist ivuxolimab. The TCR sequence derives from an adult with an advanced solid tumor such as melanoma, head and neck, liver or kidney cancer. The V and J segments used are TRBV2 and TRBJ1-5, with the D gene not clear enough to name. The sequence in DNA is TGTGCCAGCAGTTTAAGACTCTTAGAGCCCCAGCATTTT. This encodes CASSLRLLEPQHF.